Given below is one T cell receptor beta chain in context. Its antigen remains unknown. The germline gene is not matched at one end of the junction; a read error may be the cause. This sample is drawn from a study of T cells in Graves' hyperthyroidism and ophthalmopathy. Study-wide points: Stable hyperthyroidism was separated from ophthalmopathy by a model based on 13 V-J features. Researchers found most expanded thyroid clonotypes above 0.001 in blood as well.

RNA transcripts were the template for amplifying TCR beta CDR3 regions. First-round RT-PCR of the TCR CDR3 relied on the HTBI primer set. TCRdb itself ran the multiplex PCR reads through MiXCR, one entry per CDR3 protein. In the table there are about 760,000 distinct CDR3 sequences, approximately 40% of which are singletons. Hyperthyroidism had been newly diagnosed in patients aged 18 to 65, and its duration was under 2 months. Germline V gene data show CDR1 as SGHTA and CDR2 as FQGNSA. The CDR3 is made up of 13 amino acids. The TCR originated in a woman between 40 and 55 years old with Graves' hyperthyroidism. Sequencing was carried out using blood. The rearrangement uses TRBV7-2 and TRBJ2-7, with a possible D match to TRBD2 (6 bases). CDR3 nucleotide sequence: TGTGCCAGCAGCTCCGCGGGATCCTCCGAGCAGTACTTC. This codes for CASSSAGSSEQYF.